This T cell receptor beta chain was sequenced during a study of cytomegalovirus exposure and HLA in healthy donors. At the time of sampling, donors were nominally healthy, though unrecorded immune exposures were likely. PCR was performed using 60 Vbeta and 13 Jbeta primers. TCRdb's copy holds only in-frame clones and misses some; the assay was immunoSEQ multiplex PCR. The table has more than 85,000 clones, approximately 57% seen once. Germline CDR1 and CDR2: SGHNT and YYREEE (reference sequence). V lost 3 bases to trimming and J lost 5 bases; unmatched junction nucleotides: 14. The CDR3 has 17 amino acids. Study-wide points: In an earlier analysis, about 87% or about 30%: the productive usage of most TCR beta V segments. There were 150 to 200 TCR beta chains listed as cytomegalovirus-associated.

To note about this clone: The antigen is unknown.

The sequenced material came from PBMCs. The TCR sequence derives from a woman aged 25 to 39 in good health and CMV-seronegative. This chain uses TRBV5-4 with TRBJ1-1; 9 positions agree with TRBD1. For the CDR3, the DNA is TGTGCCAGCAGCTCACGGGGACAGGGTTTAAGGGAAACTGAAGCTTTCTTT. Its translation is CASSSRGQGLRETEAFF.